These 26 T cell receptor beta chains were sequenced from one sample in a study of healthy donors' naive CD4 and CD8 T cells. Each TCR library used 450 to 600 ng of total RNA and a linear amplification protocol. A single record per CDR3 protein comes from TCRdb applying MiXCR to the reads. The repertoire holds about 200,000 distinct CDR3 sequences, with 74% as singletons. The sample taken for sequencing was naive CD4+ and CD8+ T cells sorted from blood, pooled from several donors. The receptors shown here come from a pool of human donors in good health; the sample pools cells from several healthy donors.

The genes are TRBV19 and TRBJ2-7; possibly TRBD1 for D (6 bases). Germline V gives CDR1 LNHDA, CDR2 SQIVND (reference sequence). The ends were cut back, 3 bases at V and 4 bases at J, with 10 bases in the middle. CDR3 length equals 13 residues. The CDR3 bases are TGTGCCAGTAGTATCGTCAGGGGATACGAGCAGTACTTC. It yields the protein CASSIVRGYEQYF.

The chain links TRBV29-1 to TRBJ2-5, with 13 bases aligning to TRBD2. CDR1 is SQVTM, CDR2 ANQGSEA, per germline. CDR3 length: 14 residues. V lost 4 bases to trimming and J lost 2 bases; unmatched junction nucleotides: 1. The CDR3 protein is CSVGTSGGQETQYF. CDR3 bases: TGCAGCGTTGGGACTAGCGGGGGACAAGAGACCCAGTACTTC.

The chain is built from TRBV11-1 and TRBJ1-1; unclear D gene. This CDR3 contains 17 residues. Germline V gene lookup returns CDR1 SGHAT and CDR2 FQDESV (reference sequence). Trimming removed 2 bases at V and 2 bases at J, with 18 bases between. The CDR3 DNA sequence: TGTGCCAGCAGCTTATTGTTAAGGTACTCCAACAACACTGAAGCTTTCTTT. Translating gives CASSLLLRYSNNTEAFF.

This clonotype was found a few times. The chain combines TRBV6-1 with TRBJ2-2, with 7 bases matching TRBD2. V gave up 5 bases and J gave up 3 bases; unmatched junction bases: 15. This CDR3 region has 18 residues. Germline V gene sequence: CDR1 MNHNS, CDR2 SASEGT. The CDR3 region has the DNA TGTGCCAGCAGTTACTCCTGGGGGGTAGCGGGTTACACCGGGGAGCTGTTTTTT. It is translated as CASSYSWGVAGYTGELFF.

The J gene is TRBJ2-5, the V gene TRBV5-5; perhaps TRBD2 as D (6 bases). Germline V lookup: CDR1 SGHKS, CDR2 YYEKEE (reference sequence). Trimming pared 4 bases from V and 7 bases from J, leaving 26 bases between. The CDR3 sequence is 17 residues long. The CDR3 DNA sequence: TGTGCCAGCAGCGGATCGTGGCGCGGGGCCCTTCATTGGACCCAGTACTTC. Its translation: CASSGSWRGALHWTQYF.

This clonotype has only one observation. This sequence joins TRBV19 and TRBJ1-2; D is undetermined. Germline V gives CDR1 LNHDA, CDR2 SQIVND (reference sequence). The CDR3 loop spans 13 amino acids. The V end was cut by 3 bases, the J end by 4 bases, with 9 bases between. The DNA of the CDR3 is TGTGCCAGTAGTATCCTGGGCAGCTATGGCTACACCTTC. Protein sequence: CASSILGSYGYTF.

This clonotype was recorded only once. The chain uses TRBV6-5 and TRBJ1-6, with D unclear. V lost 6 bases and J lost 14, with 14 bases in between. Germline V gene data show CDR1 as MNHEY and CDR2 as SVGAGI. The CDR3 has 12 residues. The CDR3 DNA reads as TGTGCCAGCAGCCTCGAGGGCTTGGCCCTCCACTTT. Its protein product is CASSLEGLALHF.

The rearrangement uses TRBV18 and TRBJ1-2; D not resolved. This CDR3 region has 14 residues. Trimming took 0 bases from V and 8 from J, leaving 13 bases between them. The V gene's germline CDR1 is KGHSH and CDR2 LQKENI. CDR3 protein: CASSPPPQEGGYTF. CDR3 in DNA: TGTGCCAGCTCACCACCTCCACAAGAAGGCGGCTACACCTTC.

This chain connects TRBV29-1 to TRBJ2-1, with D unclear. This CDR3 comprises 14 residues. Trimming took 0 bases from V and 2 from J, leaving 8 bases between them. Germline V gene lookup returns CDR1 SQVTM and CDR2 ANQGSEA. CDR3 nucleotides: TGCAGCGTTGAAGAGTCAGGACCCTACAATGAGCAGTTCTTC. Amino acids: CSVEESGPYNEQFF.

This clonotype appeared once. This chain joins TRBV6-5 and TRBJ2-2; 9 nucleotides match TRBD1. CDR1 and CDR2 from the germline V gene are MNHEY and SVGAGI. After removal of 10 bases from V and 6 bases from J, the junction contained 6 bases not matched to a gene. The CDR3 is made up of 13 amino acids. CDR3 sequence reads: CATRTGVAGELFF. CDR3 coding DNA: TGTGCCACCAGGACAGGGGTCGCCGGGGAGCTGTTTTTT.

V gene TRBV19 combines with J gene TRBJ2-7; D gene ambiguous. V lost 3 bases, J lost 3 bases, and 6 bases lay in between. This CDR3 is 12 amino acids long. Germline-derived CDR1 and CDR2 are LNHDA and SQIVND (reference sequence). CDR3 DNA: TGTGCCAGTAGTATGGACGGCTACGAGCAGTACTTC. It translates to CASSMDGYEQYF.

This rearrangement joins TRBV29-1 to TRBJ2-2, with D uncertain. The V end was cut by 5 bases, the J end by 4 bases, with 11 bases between. Looked up from germline, CDR1 is SQVTM and CDR2 is ANQGSEA. The CDR3 runs 13 residues. The CDR3 DNA reads TGCAGCGTTTTGTTCAGCAGCACCGGGGAGCTGTTTTTT. Translating it yields CSVLFSSTGELFF.

This clonotype was seen once. V and J are TRBV29-1 and TRBJ1-2, with a tentative D call TRBD1 (6 bases). The V and J ends lost 5 bases and 5 bases respectively, with 12 bases between them. CDR1 SQVTM and CDR2 ANQGSEA come from the germline V gene. The CDR3 is 12 amino acids. CDR3 sequence (DNA): TGCAGCGTTTGGGCAGGGGTTTATGGCTACACCTTC. The encoded protein is CSVWAGVYGYTF.

This chain connects TRBV30 to TRBJ2-7, with D unclear. Germline lookup yields CDR1 GTSNPN and CDR2 SVGIG (reference sequence). This CDR3 is 11 amino acids long. V was shortened by 2 bases and J by 4 bases, with 6 bases between the two germline ends. The CDR3 bases are TGTGCCTGGAGTCAAGCTTACGAGCAGTACGTC. This gives the protein CAWSQAYEQYV.

The V and J genes are TRBV19 and TRBJ1-1; D possibly corresponds to TRBD1 (5 bases). Trimming removed 3 bases from V and 4 bases from J, with 15 bases in between. This CDR3 has 15 residues. Germline loops: CDR1 LNHDA, CDR2 SQIVND (reference sequence). CDR3 coding DNA: TGTGCCAGTAGTATTAAGGGACGGGGTACCACTGAAGCTTTCTTT. Translation: CASSIKGRGTTEAFF.

This rearrangement joins TRBV29-1 to TRBJ2-7; 8 bases are a match to TRBD2. This CDR3 has 15 residues. Germline trimming cut 0 bases from V and 3 bases from J; bases unmatched to any gene: 7. Germline V gene lookup returns CDR1 SQVTM and CDR2 ANQGSEA. The CDR3 loop reads CSVEDRQREYYEQYF. DNA of the CDR3: TGCAGCGTTGAAGATCGGCAGCGGGAGTACTACGAGCAGTACTTC.

This clonotype was seen a few times. The rearrangement joins TRBV19 to TRBJ2-2; D is undetermined. Germline-derived CDR1 and CDR2 are LNHDA and SQIVND (reference sequence). This CDR3 contains 11 residues. Trimming shortened V by 5 bases and J by 9 bases, and 7 bases separated the two germline ends. For the CDR3, the DNA is TGTGCCAGTAGTCCCGAATGGGAGCTGTTTTTT. Its protein product is CASSPEWELFF. Combining the CDR3 with reference TRBV19 and TRBJ2-2 gives the whole variable domain DGGITQSPKYLFRKEGQNVTLSCEQNLNHDAMYWYRQDPGQGLRLIYYSQIVNDFQKGDIAEGYSVSREKKESFPLTVTSAQKNPTAFYLCASSPEWELFFGEGSRLTVL.

This rearrangement joins TRBV6-2 or TRBV6-3 to TRBJ2-7; 9 bases agree with TRBD1. In germline, CDR1 is MNHEY, CDR2 SVGEGT. V dropped 8 bases and J dropped 7; count of bases not matched to a gene: 9. CDR3 length equals 13 residues. CDR3 residues: CASLRDRAEEQYF. The CDR3 region has the DNA TGTGCCAGCCTGAGGGACAGGGCGGAAGAGCAGTACTTC.

This clonotype was found a few times. CDR3 DNA: TGCAGCGTTTTGGAGAACACTGAAGCTTTCTTT. Translated, it gives CSVLENTEAFF. The chain uses TRBV29-1 and TRBJ1-1; D is ambiguous. CDR3 length equals 11 residues. Trimming shortened V by 5 bases and J by 1 base, and 5 bases separated the two germline ends. The germline CDR1 and CDR2 sequences are SQVTM and ANQGSEA.

The rearrangement uses TRBV27 and TRBJ2-1, with 8 bases identical to TRBD2. This CDR3 has 15 amino acids. V shed 0 bases and J 6 bases; nucleotides not matched to a gene: 4. CDR1 is MNHEY, CDR2 SMNVEV, per germline (reference sequence). The CDR3 reads CASSLSSGVINEQFF. In DNA, the CDR3 is TGTGCCAGCAGTTTATCTAGCGGGGTGATCAATGAGCAGTTCTTC.

CDR3 region: CASSLDGVGRADTQYF. Here the CDR3 DNA reads TGCGCCAGCAGCTTGGATGGGGTCGGCCGAGCAGATACGCAGTATTTT. The chain recombines TRBV5-1 with TRBJ2-3; D is unresolved. V was clipped by 0 bases and J by 4 bases, with 15 bases between them. The length of the CDR3 is 16 residues. Germline loops: CDR1 SGHRS, CDR2 YFSETQ.

The chain combines TRBV29-1 with TRBJ2-1; possible D gene TRBD1, 5 bases. Germline V gene data show CDR1 as SQVTM and CDR2 as ANQGSEA. CDR3 length: 14 residues. V lost 1 base and J 0 bases, leaving 7 bases between the germline ends. CDR3 nucleotide sequence: TGCAGCGTTGAAGGAGGACACTCCTACAATGAGCAGTTCTTC. It yields the protein CSVEGGHSYNEQFF.

This clonotype has a handful of counts. V gene TRBV14 combines with J gene TRBJ2-7, with D uncertain. The CDR3 consists of 12 residues. Germline V gene data show CDR1 as SGHDN and CDR2 as FVKESK. Trimming left V 5 bases short and J 3 bases short, with 8 bases between. The chain's CDR3 is CASSGDRYEQYF. CDR3 DNA: TGTGCCAGCAGCGGTGACCGCTACGAGCAGTACTTC.

The genes are TRBV12-3 or TRBV12-4 and TRBJ1-5, with D unclear. This CDR3 spans 14 amino acids. Trimming pared 1 base from V and 0 bases from J, leaving 4 bases between. The CDR3 is CASSLVGSNQPQHF. DNA of the CDR3: TGTGCCAGCAGTTTAGTTGGTAGCAATCAGCCCCAGCATTTT.

The chain has TRBV10-3 and TRBJ2-5, with 9 bases identical to TRBD2. Germline V lookup: CDR1 ENHRY, CDR2 SYGVKD. The CDR3 has 14 residues. V was pared by 6 bases and J by 4 bases, with 6 bases of the junction left unmatched. CDR3 residues: CAIRSSGDPETQYF. DNA of the CDR3: TGTGCCATCAGGTCTAGCGGGGACCCAGAGACCCAGTACTTC.

The chain has TRBV19 and TRBJ1-2; D is uncertain. The CDR3 has 14 residues. The germline V gene encodes CDR1 LNHDA and CDR2 SQIVND (reference sequence). With 3 bases removed from V and 0 bases from J, the gap between germline ends came to 8 bases. CDR3 sequence: CASSIESPNYGYTF. In nucleotides, the CDR3 is TGTGCCAGTAGTATTGAGTCACCTAACTATGGCTACACCTTC.